This T cell receptor (beta chain) was identified during a study of T-cell memory formation after mild COVID-19. This clonotype was seen only a few times. Using its own MiXCR run on the 5' RACE reads, TCRdb lists one record per CDR3 protein. The table lists around 340,000 distinct CDR3 sequences, approximately 15% of them singletons. Trimming pared 0 bases from V and 6 bases from J, leaving 12 bases between. The CDR3 runs to 15 residues. Germline V gene data show CDR1 as MNHEY and CDR2 as SVGAGI. Sequences were obtained from PBMCs or a T cell subset sorted from them (not recorded which). The receptor comes from a man between 18 and 29 years old who had mild COVID-19 (a few samples of this study predate the infection). Cell type and time point are not known. The rearrangement uses TRBV6-5 and TRBJ1-5; TRBD1 is a possible D gene (5 bases). The DNA of the CDR3 is TGTGCCAGCAGTTACTCAGCCAGGGTGGCTCAGCCCCAGCATTTT. It translates to CASSYSARVAQPQHF.